This TCR beta chain stems from a study of CD8+ T cells in alopecia areata. Overall study: Treated patients were dosed with oral tofacitinib, taking 5 to 10 mg twice daily. Whole-study results and caveats: Scalp sample sequencing also detects resident alphabeta T cells of normal skin.

TCR sequencing used cDNA made by reverse transcription of extracted RNA. Using immunoSEQ multiplex PCR, the repertoire was profiled, and TCRdb retains in-frame clones only, with some absent. Here the sample spans about 210,000 clones, 64% being singletons. V was pared by 1 base and J by 5 bases, with 7 bases of the junction left unmatched. Germline V gene sequence: CDR1 GTSNPN, CDR2 SVGIG (reference sequence). CDR3 length: 16 amino acids. Concerning this clone itself: The antigen remains undetermined.

Treatment indicated: oral pan-JAK inhibitor, 5-10 mg twice daily. This receptor was identified in a human donor with alopecia areata. The material was CD4+ T cells sorted from blood, obtained at week 4, from a patient treated with tofacitinib. V gene TRBV30 combines with J gene TRBJ2-5, with TRBD2 matching 13 bases. CDR3 sequence: CAWSDPGTSGEETQYF. DNA of the CDR3: TGTGCCTGGAGTGACCCCGGGACTAGCGGGGAGGAGACCCAGTACTTC.